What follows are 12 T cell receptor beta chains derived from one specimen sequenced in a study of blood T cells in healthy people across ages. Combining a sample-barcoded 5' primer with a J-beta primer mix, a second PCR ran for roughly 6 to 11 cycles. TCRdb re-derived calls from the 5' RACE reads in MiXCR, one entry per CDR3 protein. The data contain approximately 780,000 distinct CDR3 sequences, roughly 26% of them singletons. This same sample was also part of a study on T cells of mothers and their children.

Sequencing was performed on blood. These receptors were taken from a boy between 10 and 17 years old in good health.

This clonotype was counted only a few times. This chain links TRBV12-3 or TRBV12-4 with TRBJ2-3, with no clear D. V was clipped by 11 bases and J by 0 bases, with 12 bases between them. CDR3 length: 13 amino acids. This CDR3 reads CALGFSSTDTQYF. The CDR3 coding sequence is TGTGCCCTGGGTTTTTCTAGCACAGATACGCAGTATTTT.

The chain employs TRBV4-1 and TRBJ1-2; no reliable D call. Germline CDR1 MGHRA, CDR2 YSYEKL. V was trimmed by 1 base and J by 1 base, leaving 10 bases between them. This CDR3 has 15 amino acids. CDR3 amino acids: CASSQAQADNYGYTF. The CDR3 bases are TGCGCCAGCAGCCAAGCTCAGGCGGATAACTATGGCTACACCTTC.

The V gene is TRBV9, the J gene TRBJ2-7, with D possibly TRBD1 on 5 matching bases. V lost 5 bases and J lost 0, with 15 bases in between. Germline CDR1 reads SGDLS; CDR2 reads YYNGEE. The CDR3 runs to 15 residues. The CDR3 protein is CASSEDTPSSYEQYF. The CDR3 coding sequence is TGTGCCAGCAGTGAGGACACCCCAAGCTCCTACGAGCAGTACTTC.

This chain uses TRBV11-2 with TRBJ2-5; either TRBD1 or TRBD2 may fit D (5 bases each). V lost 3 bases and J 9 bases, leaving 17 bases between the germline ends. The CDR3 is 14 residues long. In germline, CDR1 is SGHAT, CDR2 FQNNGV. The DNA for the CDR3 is TGTGCCAGCAGCTTCGGCTCGGGGCCAAGGGCCCAGTACTTC. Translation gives CASSFGSGPRAQYF.

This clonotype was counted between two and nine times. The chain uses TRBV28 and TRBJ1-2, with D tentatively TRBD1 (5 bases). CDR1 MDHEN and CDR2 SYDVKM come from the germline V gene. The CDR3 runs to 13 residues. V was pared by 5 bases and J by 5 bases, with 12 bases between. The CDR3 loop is CASSPRGSYGYTF. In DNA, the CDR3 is TGTGCCAGCAGTCCCCGGGGGAGTTATGGCTACACCTTC.

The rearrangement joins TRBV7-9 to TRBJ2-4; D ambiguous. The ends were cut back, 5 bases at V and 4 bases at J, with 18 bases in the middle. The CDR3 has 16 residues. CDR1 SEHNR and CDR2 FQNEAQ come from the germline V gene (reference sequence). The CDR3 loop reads CASSPHAGPLKNIQYF. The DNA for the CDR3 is TGTGCCAGCAGCCCCCACGCAGGCCCTCTAAAAAACATTCAGTACTTC. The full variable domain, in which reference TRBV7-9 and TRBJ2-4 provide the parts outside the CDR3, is DTGVSQNPRHKITKRGQNVTFRCDPISEHNRLYWYRQTLGQGPEFLTYFQNEAQLEKSRLLSDRFSAERPKGSFSTLEIQRTEQGDSAMYLCASSPHAGPLKNIQYFGAGTRLSVL.

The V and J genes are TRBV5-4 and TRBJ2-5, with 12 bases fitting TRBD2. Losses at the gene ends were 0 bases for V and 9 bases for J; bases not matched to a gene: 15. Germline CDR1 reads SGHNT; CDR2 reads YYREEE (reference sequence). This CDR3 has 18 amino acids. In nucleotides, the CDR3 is TGTGCCAGCAGCTTGGACCCTCCTAGCGGGGGGGCGTCTGGGCCCCAGTACTTC. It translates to CASSLDPPSGGASGPQYF. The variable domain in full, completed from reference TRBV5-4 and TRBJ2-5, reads ETGVTQSPTHLIKTRGQQVTLRCSSQSGHNTVSWYQQALGQGPQFIFQYYREEENGRGNFPPRFSGLQFPNYSSELNVNALELDDSALYLCASSLDPPSGGASGPQYFGPGTRLLVL.

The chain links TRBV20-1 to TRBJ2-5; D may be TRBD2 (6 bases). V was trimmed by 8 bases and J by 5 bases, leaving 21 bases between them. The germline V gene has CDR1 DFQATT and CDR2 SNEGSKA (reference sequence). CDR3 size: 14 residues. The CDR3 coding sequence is TGCAGTCCTTTCGCCCGGGGGAATGGGGAGACCCAGTACTTC. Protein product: CSPFARGNGETQYF.

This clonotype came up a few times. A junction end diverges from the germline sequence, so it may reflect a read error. This chain's CDR3 is CASSPAGANYNEQSF. The CDR3 coding sequence is TGTGCCAGCAGCCCCGCCGGGGCGAACTACAATGAGCAGTCCTTC. The chain links TRBV5-4 to TRBJ2-1; D may correspond to TRBD1 or TRBD2 (5 bases each). CDR1 SGHNT and CDR2 YYREEE come from the germline V gene (reference sequence). The CDR3 sequence is 15 residues long.

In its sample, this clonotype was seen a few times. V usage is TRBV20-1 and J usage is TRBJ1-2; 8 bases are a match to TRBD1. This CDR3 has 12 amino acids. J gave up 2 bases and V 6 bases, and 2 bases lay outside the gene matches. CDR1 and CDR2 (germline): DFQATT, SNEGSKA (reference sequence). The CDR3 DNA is TGCAGTGCCAGGACAGGGAACTATGGCTACACCTTC. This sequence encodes CSARTGNYGYTF.

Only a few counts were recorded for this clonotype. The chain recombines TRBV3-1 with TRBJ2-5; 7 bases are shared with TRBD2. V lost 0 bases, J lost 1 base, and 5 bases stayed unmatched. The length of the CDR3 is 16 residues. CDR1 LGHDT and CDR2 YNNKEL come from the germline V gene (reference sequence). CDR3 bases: TGTGCCAGCAGCCAAGAGAGGCGGGGGATCCAAGAGACCCAGTACTTC. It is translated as CASSQERRGIQETQYF.

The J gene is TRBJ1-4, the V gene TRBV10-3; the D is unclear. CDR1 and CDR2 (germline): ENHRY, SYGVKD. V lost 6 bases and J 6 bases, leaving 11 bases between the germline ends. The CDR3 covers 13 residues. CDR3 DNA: TGTGCCATCAGGAGGTCCCGGGATGAAAAACTGTTTTTT. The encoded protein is CAIRRSRDEKLFF.